Each of the 28 T cell receptor beta chains below was sequenced from the same sample in a study of T cell responses to AZD1222 COVID-19 vaccine. Profiled with immunoSEQ multiplex PCR; TCRdb holds only in-frame clones, not every one. This sample has 130,000 or so clones, with 75% to 90% found just once. The sample was peripheral blood, taken on day 0 of AZD1222 vaccination. These receptors were taken from an adult in good health.

The chain carries TRBV18 and TRBJ2-2; D tentatively reads TRBD1 or TRBD2 (5 bases each). The CDR3 consists of 18 residues. Germline V gives CDR1 KGHSH, CDR2 LQKENI. V gave up 3 bases and J gave up 5 bases, with 22 bases separating them. This CDR3 reads CASSPIPRQGVGTGELFF. The CDR3 DNA reads TGTGCCAGCTCACCGATCCCACGGCAGGGAGTTGGGACCGGGGAGCTGTTTTTT.

The rearrangement links TRBV27 to TRBJ2-7, with D possibly called TRBD1 or TRBD2 (5 bases each). Trimming pared 3 bases from V and 0 bases from J, leaving 12 bases between. Germline V gives CDR1 MNHEY, CDR2 SMNVEV (reference sequence). The CDR3 extends over 15 amino acids. The CDR3 spells CASSFGAVSSYEQYF. In DNA, the CDR3 is TGTGCCAGCAGTTTCGGGGCAGTTAGCTCCTACGAGCAGTACTTC.

The chain recombines TRBV6-5 with TRBJ1-5; 8 bases line up with TRBD1. The CDR3 has 14 residues. Germline CDR1 reads MNHEY; CDR2 reads SVGAGI. V dropped 6 bases and J dropped 5; count of bases not matched to a gene: 6. CDR3 coding DNA: TGTGCCAGCAGCGGGACAGGTAGACATCAGCCCCAGCATTTT. It yields the protein CASSGTGRHQPQHF.

There are a few counts of this clone. The chain is built from TRBV6-2 or TRBV6-3 and TRBJ1-5, with D hard to call. V dropped 6 bases and J dropped 2 bases, with 11 bases sitting between them. The germline V gene encodes CDR1 MNHEY and CDR2 SVGEGT. CDR3 length equals 14 residues. The CDR3 bases are TGTGCCAGCAGCGGGCCTAGGGGCAATCAGCCCCAGCATTTT. Its translation: CASSGPRGNQPQHF.

This chain links TRBV7-6 with TRBJ2-5; no firm D call. This CDR3 is built from 11 residues. Trimming pared 5 bases from V and 5 bases from J, leaving 6 bases between. Per the germline V gene, CDR1 is SGHVS and CDR2 is FNYEAQ. Here the CDR3 reads CASSNGETQYF. The CDR3, as DNA: TGTGCCAGCAGCAACGGGGAGACCCAGTACTTC.

V and J are TRBV7-2 and TRBJ2-2; TRBD2 is a possible D gene (5 bases). V lost 5 bases and J 4 bases, leaving 8 bases between the germline ends. This CDR3 spans 13 amino acids. Per germline, CDR1 SGHTA and CDR2 FQGNSA. For the CDR3, the DNA is TGTGCCAGCAGCCCTCGGGGCACCGGGGAGCTGTTTTTT. Amino acids: CASSPRGTGELFF. The entire variable domain, with the rest obtained from reference TRBV7-2 and TRBJ2-2, is as follows: GAGVSQSPSNKVTEKGKDVELRCDPISGHTALYWYRQSLGQGLEFLIYFQGNSAPDKSGLPSDRFSAERTGGSVSTLTIQRTQQEDSAVYLCASSPRGTGELFFGEGSRLTVL.

V gene TRBV28 combines with J gene TRBJ1-1, with D hard to call. The CDR3 runs to 11 residues. In germline, CDR1 is MDHEN, CDR2 SYDVKM. V was pared by 6 bases and J by 5 bases, with 7 bases between. CDR3 coding DNA: TGTGCCAGCAGCGTAATGACTGAAGCTTTCTTT. Protein: CASSVMTEAFF.

This clone showed up just once. The gene calls are TRBV6-2 or TRBV6-3 and TRBJ1-1, with D unresolved. The germline CDR1 and CDR2 sequences are MNHEY and SVGEGT. The CDR3 is made up of 19 amino acids. Trimming cost V 0 bases and J 2 bases, with 22 bases left between them. In DNA form, the CDR3 reads TGTGCCAGCAGTTACTCGATCGGTTCAGACGATCGATTAAACACTGAAGCTTTCTTT. Its protein is CASSYSIGSDDRLNTEAFF.

J is TRBJ2-2 and V is TRBV5-4; D is undetermined. The germline CDR1 and CDR2 sequences are SGHNT and YYREEE (reference sequence). The V end was cut by 2 bases, the J end by 2 bases, with 13 bases between. The CDR3 runs to 16 residues. CDR3 loop: CASSFLPVYNTGELFF. As DNA, the CDR3 is TGTGCCAGCAGCTTTTTGCCTGTCTATAACACCGGGGAGCTGTTTTTT.

The gene calls are TRBV24-1 and TRBJ1-1; TRBD1 is a possible D gene (6 bases). V shed 0 bases and J shed 8 bases, with 15 bases lying between them. Per germline, CDR1 KGHDR and CDR2 SFDVKD. The CDR3 length is 15 residues. CDR3 in DNA: TGTGCCACCAGTGATTTGCGGGGGGCGCGTACAGAAGCTTTCTTT. It yields the protein CATSDLRGARTEAFF.

Concerning this clone itself: This sample includes further DNA sequences coding for the same CDR3. The rearrangement uses TRBV4-1 and TRBJ1-5, with TRBD1 as a possible D gene (5 bases). Germline loops: CDR1 MGHRA, CDR2 YSYEKL. This CDR3 is 15 amino acids long. The V and J ends lost 1 base and 2 bases respectively, with 9 bases between them. In DNA form, the CDR3 reads TGCGCCAGCAGCCAAGTTAGGGGACGCAATCAGCCCCAGCATTTT. Translating gives CASSQVRGRNQPQHF.

This clone showed up just once. This rearrangement joins TRBV6-6 to TRBJ1-3; 9 nucleotides agree with TRBD1. CDR1 and CDR2 from the germline V gene are MNHNY and SVGAGI (reference sequence). The CDR3 extends over 18 amino acids. With 6 bases clipped from V and 0 bases from J, the junction kept 12 bases outside the gene matches. CDR3 amino acids: CASRRLLGTGSSGNTIYF. The CDR3 DNA sequence: TGTGCCAGCAGACGACTCCTCGGGACAGGGAGCTCTGGAAACACCATATATTTT.

Remarks on this clone: Its ends do not fully match the called genes, so a read error is possible. The chain is built from TRBV7-9 and TRBJ2-1; D might be TRBD2 (6 bases). This CDR3 spans 13 amino acids. Germline loops: CDR1 SEHNR, CDR2 FQNEAQ (reference sequence). The CDR3 bases are TGTGCCAGCAGCCCCCTGCGGGGCGTCCCGGAGATCTTC. Protein product: CASSPLRGVPEIF.

This clone was picked up one time. V and J are TRBV5-5 and TRBJ1-4, with 7 bases that match TRBD1. CDR1 and CDR2 from the germline V gene are SGHKS and YYEKEE (reference sequence). J gave up 8 bases and V 4 bases, and 8 bases lay outside the gene matches. The length of the CDR3 is 14 residues. The CDR3 DNA reads as TGTGCCAGCAGCCGTTGGGACAGTGGGGAAAAACTGTTTTTT. Translated, it gives CASSRWDSGEKLFF.

The chain combines TRBV11-2 with TRBJ2-7; TRBD1 is a possible D gene (6 bases). This CDR3 comprises 14 residues. Trimming removed 5 bases from V and 3 bases from J, with 14 bases in between. CDR1 is SGHAT, CDR2 FQNNGV, per germline. Here the CDR3 DNA reads TGTGCCAGCAGCCCCCTGGGACACCTCTACGAGCAGTACTTC. It encodes CASSPLGHLYEQYF.

The CDR3 loop is CASSYSRVNSGNTIYF. Written as DNA, the CDR3 is TGTGCCAGCAGTTACTCCAGGGTAAACTCTGGAAACACCATATATTTT. The chain carries TRBV6-5 and TRBJ1-3, with D possibly TRBD1 on 5 matching bases. The CDR3 contains 16 residues. V was pared by 0 bases and J by 0 bases, with 9 bases between. The germline CDR1 and CDR2 sequences are MNHEY and SVGAGI.

This chain links TRBV2 with TRBJ1-5; D is undetermined. Germline lookup yields CDR1 SNHLY and CDR2 FYNNEI. CDR3 length: 9 amino acids. The V end was cut by 11 bases, the J end by 7 bases, with 6 bases between. DNA of the CDR3: TGTGCCGCCGGCCAGCCCCAGCATTTT. This sequence encodes CAAGQPQHF.

This chain connects TRBV7-8 to TRBJ1-5; 7 nucleotides line up with TRBD1. From germline, CDR1 is SGHVS and CDR2 FQNEAQ. The V and J ends lost 2 bases and 2 bases, in that order; junction bases with no gene match: 3. The CDR3 is 15 residues long. This CDR3 is CASSLQGGGNQPQHF. DNA of the CDR3: TGTGCCAGCAGCTTACAGGGGGGAGGCAATCAGCCCCAGCATTTT.

In its sample, this clone was seen once. The CDR3: CAWSPGQGGTDTQYF. CDR3 DNA sequence: TGTGCCTGGAGTCCCGGGCAGGGGGGCACAGATACGCAGTATTTT. V is TRBV30 and J is TRBJ2-3; 7 bases are a match to TRBD1. V dropped 2 bases and J dropped 1; count of bases not matched to a gene: 6. This CDR3 has 15 residues. CDR1 is GTSNPN, CDR2 SVGIG, per germline (reference sequence).

This chain links TRBV6-2 or TRBV6-3 with TRBJ1-5; D is undetermined. The length of the CDR3 is 13 residues. CDR1 and CDR2 (germline): MNHEY, SVGEGT. V lost 6 bases to trimming and J lost 3 bases, with 9 bases between them. The CDR3 DNA reads as TGTGCCAGCAGCCGGCCCCTCAATCAGCCCCAGCATTTT. Its protein product is CASSRPLNQPQHF.

This clone was observed a few times. The gene calls are TRBV5-6 and TRBJ1-2; 8 positions agree with TRBD1. Per the germline V gene, CDR1 is SGHDT and CDR2 is YYEEEE. Trimming at V came to 4 bases and at J to 8 bases, leaving 10 bases not matched to a gene. CDR3 length: 14 residues. The CDR3 loop is CASSIMTGEGGYTF. The DNA for the CDR3 is TGTGCCAGCAGCATTATGACAGGGGAGGGCGGCTACACCTTC. Complete variable domain (other parts from reference TRBV5-6 and TRBJ1-2): DAGVTQSPTHLIKTRGQQVTLRCSPKSGHDTVSWYQQALGQGPQFIFQYYEEEERQRGNFPDRFSGHQFPNYSSELNVNALLLGDSALYLCASSIMTGEGGYTFGSGTRLTVV.

The table lists this clone with a count of one. The chain couples TRBV27 to TRBJ1-6; no reliable D call. Germline V gives CDR1 MNHEY, CDR2 SMNVEV (reference sequence). The CDR3 spans 14 residues. V lost 6 bases, J lost 3 bases, and 9 bases lay in between. Here the CDR3 DNA reads TGTGCCAGCAGGCGACACGTCTATAATTCACCCCTCCACTTT. This translates into CASRRHVYNSPLHF.

The chain couples TRBV15 to TRBJ1-6, with D possibly matching TRBD1 (5 bases). Germline assignment: CDR1 LNHNV and CDR2 YYDKDF (reference sequence). V lost 8 bases, J lost 5 bases, and 13 bases lay in between. The CDR3 is made up of 14 amino acids. The CDR3 region has the DNA TGTGCCACCTCCGAGGGGCCCCATAATTCACCCCTCCACTTT. It translates to CATSEGPHNSPLHF.

The J gene is TRBJ2-5, the V gene TRBV6-2 or TRBV6-3; maybe TRBD1 (6 bases). The length of the CDR3 is 13 residues. The germline CDR1 and CDR2 sequences are MNHEY and SVGEGT. The V and J ends lost 4 bases and 4 bases respectively, with 10 bases between them. CDR3 sequence reads: CASSSIRGETQYF. CDR3 bases: TGTGCCAGCAGTTCCATCAGGGGAGAGACCCAGTACTTC.

The genes are TRBV7-9 and TRBJ1-4, with TRBD1 matching over 7 bases. The trim removed 5 bases at V and 5 bases at J, leaving 11 bases unmatched. The CDR3 loop spans 16 amino acids. CDR1 is SEHNR, CDR2 FQNEAQ, per germline (reference sequence). CDR3 residues: CASSPPPGTANEKLFF. The DNA of the CDR3 is TGTGCCAGCAGCCCTCCACCCGGGACAGCAAATGAAAAACTGTTTTTT.

This clone has just one count. V is TRBV10-2 and J is TRBJ1-1, with D possibly matching TRBD1 (6 bases). V shed 0 bases and J shed 5 bases, with 10 bases lying between them. Germline loops: CDR1 WSHSY, CDR2 SAAADI. This CDR3 is built from 14 residues. As DNA, the CDR3 is TGCGCCAGCAGTGAGTCGAACAGGGCTACTGAAGCTTTCTTT. It codes for CASSESNRATEAFF.

This sequence joins TRBV7-3 and TRBJ1-6; D ambiguous. The V gene's germline CDR1 is SGHTA and CDR2 FQGTGA. The CDR3 has 13 residues. V shed 1 base and J shed 7 bases, with 5 bases lying between them. The CDR3 loop is CASSLKANSPLHF. CDR3 DNA sequence: TGTGCCAGCAGCTTAAAAGCGAATTCACCCCTCCACTTT. Combining the CDR3 with reference TRBV7-3 and TRBJ1-6 gives the whole variable domain GAGVSQTPSNKVTEKGKYVELRCDPISGHTALYWYRQSLGQGPEFLIYFQGTGAADDSGLPNDRFFAVRPEGSVSTLKIQRTERGDSAVYLCASSLKANSPLHFGNGTRLTVT.

This chain links TRBV27 with TRBJ1-2; TRBD1 matches 7 bases. The CDR3 is made up of 15 amino acids. The germline gives CDR1 MNHEY, CDR2 SMNVEV (reference sequence). J gave up 4 bases and V 5 bases, and 10 bases lay outside the gene matches. CDR3 bases: TGTGCCAGCAGTGAGGGACAGCCGAGGGTCTATGGCTACACCTTC. Its protein is CASSEGQPRVYGYTF.